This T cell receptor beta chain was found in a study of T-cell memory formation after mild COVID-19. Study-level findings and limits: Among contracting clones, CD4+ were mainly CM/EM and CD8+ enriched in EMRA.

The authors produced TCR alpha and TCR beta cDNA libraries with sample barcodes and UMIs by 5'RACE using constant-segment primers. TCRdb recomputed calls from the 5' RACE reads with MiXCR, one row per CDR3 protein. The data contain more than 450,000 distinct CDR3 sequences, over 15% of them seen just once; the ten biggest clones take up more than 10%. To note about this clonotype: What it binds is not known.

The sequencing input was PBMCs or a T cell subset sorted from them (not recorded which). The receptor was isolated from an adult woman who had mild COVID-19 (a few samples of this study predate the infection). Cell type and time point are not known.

CDR3 residues: CASSVTHYGYTF. CDR3 sequence (DNA): TGTGCCAGCAGTGTGACTCACTATGGCTACACCTTC. The genes are TRBV7-9 and TRBJ1-2; D gene uncertain. V was shortened by 6 bases and J by 3 bases, with 8 bases between the two germline ends. CDR1 and CDR2 (germline): SEHNR, FQNEAQ (reference sequence). This CDR3 region has 12 residues.